This TCR beta chain appears in the sequencing data of a study of T-cell memory formation after mild COVID-19. TCRdb re-called the 5' RACE reads through MiXCR, storing one row per CDR3 protein. This table has about 470,000 distinct CDR3 sequences, around 27% appearing once. The source of this sequence is an adult woman who had mild COVID-19 (a few samples of this study predate the infection). Cell type and time point are not known. Sequencing input: PBMCs or a T cell subset sorted from them (not recorded which).

CDR3 DNA sequence: TGCAGTGCTCCACAACAGGGATCTCAGCCCCAGCATTTT. Translated, it gives CSAPQQGSQPQHF. The chain carries TRBV20-1 and TRBJ1-5; TRBD1 is a possible D gene (6 bases). Trimming cost V 5 bases and J 6 bases, with 14 bases left between them. This CDR3 region has 13 residues. Germline-derived CDR1 and CDR2 are DFQATT and SNEGSKA (reference sequence).